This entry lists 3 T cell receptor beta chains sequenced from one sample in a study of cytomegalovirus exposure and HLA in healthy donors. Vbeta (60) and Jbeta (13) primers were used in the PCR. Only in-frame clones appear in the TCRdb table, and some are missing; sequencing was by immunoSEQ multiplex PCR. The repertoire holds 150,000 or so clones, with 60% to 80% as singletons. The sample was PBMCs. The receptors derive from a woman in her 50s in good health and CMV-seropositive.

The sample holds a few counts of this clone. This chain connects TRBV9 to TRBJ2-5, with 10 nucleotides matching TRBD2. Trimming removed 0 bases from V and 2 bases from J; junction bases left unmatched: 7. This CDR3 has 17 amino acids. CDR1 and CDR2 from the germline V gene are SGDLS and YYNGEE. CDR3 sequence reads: CASSVGSSGGPQETQYF. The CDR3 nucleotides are TGTGCCAGCAGCGTAGGGTCTAGCGGGGGCCCTCAAGAGACCCAGTACTTC.

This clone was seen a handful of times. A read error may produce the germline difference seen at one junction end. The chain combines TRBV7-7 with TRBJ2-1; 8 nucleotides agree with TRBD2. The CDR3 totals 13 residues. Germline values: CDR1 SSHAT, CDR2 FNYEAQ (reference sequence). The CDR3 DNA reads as TGTGCTAGCAGCTTAGTAGCGGGAAATGAGCAGTTCTTC. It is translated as CASSLVAGNEQFF.

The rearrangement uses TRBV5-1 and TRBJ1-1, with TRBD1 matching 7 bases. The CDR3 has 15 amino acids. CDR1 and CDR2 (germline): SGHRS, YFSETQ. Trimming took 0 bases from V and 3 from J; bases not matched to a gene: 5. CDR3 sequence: CASSLDPGGYTEAFF. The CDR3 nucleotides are TGCGCCAGCAGCTTGGATCCAGGGGGGTACACTGAAGCTTTCTTT.